This TCR beta chain was sequenced for a study of blood T cell repertoires in COVID-19. Study-level background: Samples came from the United States, Italy and Spain, spanning acute and convalescent COVID-19. Sample material is recorded as cDNA or gDNA derived from T cells, B-cell-depleted T cells, or PBMCs.

The CDR3 runs 16 residues. J lost 2 bases, V lost 3 bases, and 10 bases had no gene match. Germline V CDR1 and CDR2: MGHRA, YSYEKL. The assay was immunoSEQ multiplex PCR, and TCRdb's table has in-frame clones only and misses some. The sample lists fewer than 200,000 clones, just under 80% occurring once. The chain employs TRBV4-1 and TRBJ2-7, with 7 bases fitting TRBD2. Material for sequencing was peripheral blood. This receptor was obtained from a man aged 65-85 years with active or convalescent COVID-19. The CDR3 reads CASSQGGGRRTYEQYF. The CDR3, as DNA: TGCGCCAGCAGCCAGGGCGGGGGACGTCGGACCTACGAGCAGTACTTC.